This entry describes one T cell receptor beta chain. Its specificity is not known. This record comes from a study of T cells after yellow fever vaccination. The CDR3 extends over 15 amino acids. Trimming took 0 bases from V and 0 from J, leaving 8 bases between them. CDR1 is SGHRS, CDR2 YFSETQ, per germline. TCRdb redid the calling of the 5' RACE reads with MiXCR, one entry per CDR3 protein. The sample includes some 350,000 distinct CDR3 sequences, more than 9% of them seen just once. Overall study findings and caveats: Clonotypes appearing in both CD4 and CD8 compartments existed, and their share was small. FACS-sorted repertoires might harbor abundant contaminating clonotypes from the bulk population. Reappearance after the booster was seen for most primary-vaccination clones, at 96% CD4 and around 90% CD8.

The sequencing here drew on PBMCs, taken on the day of the first yellow fever vaccination. The chain has TRBV5-1 and TRBJ2-3; D remains unclear. The sequence was obtained from a man aged 18 to 29 who received the YFV17D yellow fever vaccine. The DNA of the CDR3 is TGCGCCAGCAGCTTGGTGAGTCAGAGCACAGATACGCAGTATTTT. It is translated as CASSLVSQSTDTQYF. The variable domain in full, with the rest retrieved from reference TRBV5-1 and TRBJ2-3, is KAGVTQTPRYLIKTRGQQVTLSCSPISGHRSVSWYQQTPGQGLQFLFEYFSETQRNKGNFPGRFSGRQFSNSRSEMNVSTLELGDSALYLCASSLVSQSTDTQYFGPGTRLTVL.